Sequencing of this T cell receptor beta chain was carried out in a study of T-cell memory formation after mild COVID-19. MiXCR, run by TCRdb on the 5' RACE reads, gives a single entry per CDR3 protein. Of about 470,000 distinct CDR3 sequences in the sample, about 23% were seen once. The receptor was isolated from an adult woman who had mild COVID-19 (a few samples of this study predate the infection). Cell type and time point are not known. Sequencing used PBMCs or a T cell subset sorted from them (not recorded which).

The CDR3 coding sequence is TGTGCCAGCAGCCGGGTAGGAATGAGCTCCTACGAGCAGTACTTC. This codes for CASSRVGMSSYEQYF. V and J are TRBV16 and TRBJ2-7; D not certain. Germline V gene data show CDR1 as KGHSY and CDR2 as FQNENV. The CDR3 contains 15 residues. V was pared by 4 bases and J by 0 bases, with 13 bases between.